These 24 T cell receptor beta chains were all obtained from the same sample, sequenced in a study of primary melanoma T cells and metastatic recurrence. The table came from immunoSEQ multiplex PCR; TCRdb's copy has only in-frame clones and leaves some out. This sample's table has fewer than 65 clones. What was sequenced was melanoma tumor tissue. The source is a human donor with melanoma.

The V gene is TRBV18, the J gene TRBJ1-2, with D unresolved. Germline CDR1 is KGHSH and CDR2 is LQKENI. The length of the CDR3 is 17 residues. Trimming shortened V by 3 bases and J by 0 bases, and 17 bases separated the two germline ends. CDR3 protein: CASSPRADSLSNYGYTF. The CDR3 coding sequence is TGTGCCAGCTCACCCCGTGCGGATAGTCTTTCTAACTATGGCTACACCTTC.

The chain joins TRBV19 to TRBJ1-1; the D gene is possibly TRBD1 (6 bases). Trimming took off 3 bases at V and 1 base at J, with 15 bases between the two ends. The CDR3 sequence is 16 residues long. Germline loops: CDR1 LNHDA, CDR2 SQIVND (reference sequence). The CDR3: CASSMAPGHQNTEAFF. The CDR3 DNA reads TGTGCCAGTAGTATGGCCCCGGGACACCAGAACACTGAAGCTTTCTTT.

The chain combines TRBV21-1 with TRBJ2-6; TRBD1 is the table's D call and was not checked against the DNA. TRBV21-1 is described as a pseudogene. The CDR3 runs to 15 residues. The CDR3 protein is CASSDQGAGANVLTF. CDR3 sequence (DNA): TGTGCCAGCAGTGATCAGGGGGCTGGGGCCAACGTCCTGACTTTC.

This rearrangement joins TRBV7-4 to TRBJ2-1, with D unresolved. The CDR3 extends over 13 amino acids. Germline CDR1 SGHVT, CDR2 SQSDAQ. The V and J ends lost 6 bases and 7 bases respectively, with 13 bases between them. The CDR3 coding sequence is TGTGCCAGCAGGGTTCCTCTAGGGAATGAGCAGTTCTTC. Protein product: CASRVPLGNEQFF.

The genes are TRBV7-4 and TRBJ1-1; no firm D call. Germline V CDR1 and CDR2: SGHVT, SQSDAQ. The CDR3 runs 13 residues. V dropped 6 bases and J dropped 0 bases, with 8 bases sitting between them. CDR3 amino acids: CASRRSLNTEAFF. The CDR3 region has the DNA TGTGCCAGCAGAAGGAGCCTGAACACTGAAGCTTTCTTT.

The chain carries TRBV7-6 and TRBJ2-1, with 9 bases that match TRBD1. With 5 bases clipped from V and 8 bases from J, the junction kept 10 bases outside the gene matches. The CDR3 totals 15 residues. Germline CDR1 is SGHVS and CDR2 is FNYEAQ. DNA for the CDR3: TGTGCCAGCAGCCATGGACAGGGGACCTTGGATGAGCAGTTCTTC. Translated: CASSHGQGTLDEQFF.

The CDR3 protein is CASKKESSGNTIYF. In DNA, the CDR3 is TGTGCCAGCAAAAAGGAGAGCTCTGGAAACACCATATATTTT. The chain couples TRBV6-8 to TRBJ1-3; D gene ambiguous. Germline V CDR1 and CDR2: MNHGY, SAAAGT. The germline V and J ends were trimmed by 7 bases and 0 bases, with 10 bases remaining between them. The CDR3 runs 14 residues.

The V call is TRBV6-8, the J call TRBJ1-2; D not resolved. This CDR3 contains 14 residues. CDR1 is MNHGY, CDR2 SAAAGT, per germline. The V end lost 6 bases, the J end lost 4 bases, and 15 bases lay between the germline ends. The CDR3 loop is CASRDPGRSYGYTF. CDR3 bases: TGTGCCAGCAGGGATCCCGGGAGATCCTATGGCTACACCTTC.

The chain joins TRBV6-8 to TRBJ2-2, with D tentatively TRBD1 (6 bases). There are 17 residues in the CDR3. In germline, CDR1 is MNHGY, CDR2 SAAAGT. V lost 2 bases to trimming and J lost 0 bases, with 13 bases between them. As DNA, the CDR3 is TGTGCCAGCAGTTACCAGAGAGGGGGTGCGAACACCGGGGAGCTGTTTTTT. This gives the protein CASSYQRGGANTGELFF.

This clone occurred once. The rearrangement uses TRBV5-1 and TRBJ2-3; D remains unclear. Germline V lookup: CDR1 SGHRS, CDR2 YFSETQ. Trimming shortened V by 0 bases and J by 2 bases, and 16 bases separated the two germline ends. CDR3 size: 17 residues. The CDR3 protein is CASSLGAQTSITDTQYF. Here the CDR3 DNA reads TGCGCCAGCAGCTTGGGGGCCCAAACTTCAATCACAGATACGCAGTATTTT.

The chain combines TRBV30 with TRBJ2-1; tentative D call: TRBD2 (5 bases). The length of the CDR3 is 13 residues. Germline V gene lookup returns CDR1 GTSNPN and CDR2 SVGIG (reference sequence). V was clipped by 5 bases and J by 9 bases, with 17 bases between them. CDR3 bases: TGTGCCTGGGCAGGCCTTGCTCGGGGTGAGCAGTTCTTC. Amino acid sequence: CAWAGLARGEQFF.

The chain recombines TRBV7-2 with TRBJ1-4; 7 bases are a match to TRBD1. The V gene end was trimmed by 5 bases and the J gene end by 11 bases; junction bases not matched to a gene: 14. CDR1 and CDR2 from the germline V gene are SGHTA and FQGNSA. The CDR3 is 15 residues long. CDR3 protein: CASSHTGQWPGKLFF. CDR3 bases: TGTGCCAGCAGCCATACGGGACAGTGGCCGGGTAAACTGTTTTTT.

This clone was seen just once. The V call is TRBV6-8, the J call TRBJ1-5; D unclear. The germline V gene encodes CDR1 MNHGY and CDR2 SAAAGT. V was trimmed by 2 bases and J by 8 bases, leaving 16 bases between them. This CDR3 contains 15 residues. CDR3: CASSYLIDVREPQHF. DNA for the CDR3: TGTGCCAGCAGTTACCTTATCGACGTGAGAGAGCCCCAGCATTTT.

The rearrangement links TRBV19 to TRBJ2-7, with 7 positions matching TRBD1. This CDR3 is built from 13 residues. V lost 4 bases, J lost 2 bases, and 2 bases stayed unmatched. In germline, CDR1 is LNHDA, CDR2 SQIVND (reference sequence). The CDR3 bases are TGTGCCAGTAGTAGGGACAGTACCTACGAGCAGTACTTC. The encoded protein is CASSRDSTYEQYF.

The V gene is TRBV6-8, the J gene TRBJ1-1; TRBD1 might be the D (6 bases). CDR3 length equals 14 residues. The germline CDR1 and CDR2 sequences are MNHGY and SAAAGT. V was shortened by 2 bases and J by 0 bases, with 7 bases between the two germline ends. This chain's CDR3 is CASSYGQLNTEAFF. The DNA for the CDR3 is TGTGCCAGCAGTTACGGACAGCTGAACACTGAAGCTTTCTTT.

The V gene is TRBV7-1, the J gene TRBJ1-1, with a tentative D call TRBD1 (6 bases). TRBV7-1 is given ORF status, its function remaining uncertain. This CDR3 has 15 amino acids. V lost 5 bases to trimming and J lost 7 bases, with 20 bases between them. The CDR3 region has the DNA TGTGCCAGCAGCCAAGCGCGGGCAGGGGCTAATGAAGCTTTCTTT. Its translation is CASSQARAGANEAFF.

The chain links TRBV6-8 to TRBJ2-2; no definite D call. V lost 9 bases and J 0 bases, leaving 11 bases between the germline ends. The CDR3 loop spans 14 amino acids. Germline CDR1 and CDR2: MNHGY and SAAAGT. The CDR3 DNA reads as TGTGCCAGTACGAGACAACCGAACACCGGGGAGCTGTTTTTT. It specifies CASTRQPNTGELFF.

The genes are TRBV7-8 and TRBJ2-2; D gene unclear. V lost 6 bases to trimming and J lost 7 bases, with 12 bases between them. Germline V gene lookup returns CDR1 SGHVS and CDR2 FQNEAQ. The CDR3 spans 13 residues. The CDR3 DNA sequence: TGTGCCAGCAGGCCAGATGGTCACGGGGAGCTGTTTTTT. Its translation is CASRPDGHGELFF.

Only a few counts were recorded for this clone. This chain connects TRBV11-3 to TRBJ2-5; D might be TRBD1 (5 bases). The CDR3 extends over 14 amino acids. V was shortened by 3 bases and J by 4 bases, with 12 bases between the two germline ends. In germline, CDR1 is SGHNT, CDR2 YENEEA. CDR3 nucleotides: TGTGCCAGCAGCTTGGGCAGGGTGCCAGAGACCCAGTACTTC. Translating it yields CASSLGRVPETQYF.

The chain has TRBV6-8 and TRBJ2-3; D ambiguous. V lost 0 bases to trimming and J lost 1 base, with 11 bases between them. The germline gives CDR1 MNHGY, CDR2 SAAAGT. This CDR3 is built from 16 residues. The CDR3 protein is CASSYSGLYGTDTQYF. CDR3 DNA: TGTGCCAGCAGTTACTCCGGGTTATATGGCACAGATACGCAGTATTTT.

The V call is TRBV18, the J call TRBJ1-2; no definite D call. The CDR3 consists of 17 residues. Looked up from germline, CDR1 is KGHSH and CDR2 is LQKENI. V lost 3 bases and J 0 bases, leaving 17 bases between the germline ends. The CDR3 spells CASSPRADSPSNYGYTF. The CDR3 DNA reads TGTGCCAGCTCACCCCGTGCGGATAGTCCCTCTAACTATGGCTACACCTTC.

The chain links TRBV7-1 to TRBJ1-6; no firm D call. TRBV7-1 is placed among ORFs of uncertain function. The CDR3 length is 18 residues. Trimming left V 8 bases short and J 0 bases short, with 20 bases between. Here the CDR3 reads CASGVRLTESSYNSPLHF. Written as DNA, the CDR3 is TGTGCCAGCGGCGTTCGACTAACCGAGAGCTCCTATAATTCACCCCTCCACTTT.

The chain combines TRBV29-1 with TRBJ1-1; 12 bases line up with TRBD1. CDR3 size: 15 residues. Trimming took 8 bases from V and 0 from J; bases not matched to a gene: 7. The germline V gene has CDR1 SQVTM and CDR2 ANQGSEA. The DNA for the CDR3 is TGCAGCACCAGGGACAGGGGGCTCATGAACACTGAAGCTTTCTTT. Its protein product is CSTRDRGLMNTEAFF.

The chain joins TRBV11-3 to TRBJ1-4; 7 bases fit TRBD1. The CDR3 sequence is 15 residues long. Trimming cost V 1 base and J 4 bases; bases outside gene matches: 3. Germline lookup yields CDR1 SGHNT and CDR2 YENEEA. The CDR3 here is CASSLGDSFNEKLFF. CDR3 sequence (DNA): TGTGCCAGCAGCTTAGGGGACAGCTTTAATGAAAAACTGTTTTTT.